Following are 10 T cell receptor beta chains from one sample sequenced in a study of PD-1 blockade in mismatch repair-deficient tumors. Method: immunoSEQ multiplex PCR; TCRdb's copy keeps in-frame clones and lacks some. The sample records some 100,000 clones, 82% being singletons. Sequenced here: peripheral blood, sampled approximately 35 weeks after starting pembrolizumab. These receptors all stem from an adult with mismatch repair-deficient cancer.

V is TRBV11-3 and J is TRBJ1-1, with D possibly being TRBD1 (6 bases). V was clipped by 1 base and J by 3 bases, with 15 bases between them. CDR3 size: 16 residues. Germline assignment: CDR1 SGHNT and CDR2 YENEEA. Here the CDR3 reads CASSLGVGGLYTEAFF. CDR3 sequence (DNA): TGTGCCAGCAGCTTAGGGGTCGGGGGGCTTTACACTGAAGCTTTCTTT.

The chain recombines TRBV4-2 with TRBJ2-5; 11 bases align to TRBD2. Germline CDR1 reads LGHNA; CDR2 reads YNFKEQ. This CDR3 region has 16 residues. Trimming took 4 bases from V and 3 from J; bases not matched to a gene: 7. This CDR3 is CASSPKPGLAEETQYF. CDR3 DNA sequence: TGTGCCAGCAGCCCTAAACCGGGACTAGCGGAAGAGACCCAGTACTTC.

This chain links TRBV5-4 with TRBJ2-3; TRBD2 agrees at 13 bases. Trimming cost V 8 bases and J 6 bases; bases outside gene matches: 12. Germline V gives CDR1 SGHNT, CDR2 YYREEE (reference sequence). There are 16 residues in the CDR3. The CDR3 DNA follows: TGTGCCAGTACTATACCGGGACTAGCGGGATCCGATACGCAGTATTTT. Encoded protein: CASTIPGLAGSDTQYF.

The rearrangement links TRBV28 to TRBJ2-7; 12 positions agree with TRBD2. Germline-derived CDR1 and CDR2 are MDHEN and SYDVKM. The CDR3 has 16 amino acids. V trimming: 3 bases; J trimming: 1 base; junction bases outside the gene matches: 4. CDR3 in DNA: TGTGCCAGCAGTTTTATACTAGCGGGAGGATCCTACGAGCAGTACTTC. Translating gives CASSFILAGGSYEQYF.

The chain has TRBV6-6 and TRBJ1-1; the match to TRBD1 covers 8 bases. This CDR3 spans 14 amino acids. The junction had 5 bases not matched to a gene; V was cut back by 4 bases and J by 4 bases. Germline CDR1 reads MNHNY; CDR2 reads SVGAGI (reference sequence). CDR3 in DNA: TGTGCCAGCAGTTTGACAGGGGTAAGCACTGAAGCTTTCTTT. The encoded protein is CASSLTGVSTEAFF.

The chain joins TRBV27 to TRBJ1-5; the D gene is possibly TRBD1 (5 bases). The germline gives CDR1 MNHEY, CDR2 SMNVEV (reference sequence). The CDR3 sequence is 13 residues long. V lost 5 bases and J 2 bases, leaving 7 bases between the germline ends. CDR3 nucleotide sequence: TGTGCCAGCAGTATGGGGGGCAATCAGCCCCAGCATTTT. This codes for CASSMGGNQPQHF.

In nucleotides, the CDR3 is TGTGCCAGCAGTGAAAAGGGACAGAGCTACGAGCAGTACTTC. Amino acids: CASSEKGQSYEQYF. This sequence joins TRBV6-5 and TRBJ2-7; TRBD1 agrees at 7 bases. CDR3 length: 14 amino acids. V shed 5 bases, J shed 3 bases, and the junction held 7 bases outside the gene matches. The germline V gene encodes CDR1 MNHEY and CDR2 SVGAGI.

The genes are TRBV5-1 and TRBJ2-3; D not resolved. This CDR3 has 15 amino acids. CDR1 is SGHRS, CDR2 YFSETQ, per germline. V was pared by 0 bases and J by 2 bases, with 10 bases between. The CDR3 nucleotides read TGCGCCAGCAGCTTGGCCCCTGGGTTCACAGATACGCAGTATTTT. Its protein is CASSLAPGFTDTQYF.

The chain carries TRBV11-2 and TRBJ2-2, with 7 nucleotides matching TRBD1. Germline loops: CDR1 SGHAT, CDR2 FQNNGV. With 4 bases clipped from V and 1 base from J, the junction kept 6 bases outside the gene matches. The length of the CDR3 is 16 residues. CDR3 protein: CASSYPGTENTGELFF. CDR3 sequence (DNA): TGTGCCAGCAGCTATCCAGGGACAGAGAACACCGGGGAGCTGTTTTTT. Combining the CDR3 with reference TRBV11-2 and TRBJ2-2 gives the whole variable domain EAGVAQSPRYKIIEKRQSVAFWCNPISGHATLYWYQQILGQGPKLLIQFQNNGVVDDSQLPKDRFSAERLKGVDSTLKIQPAKLEDSAVYLCASSYPGTENTGELFFGEGSRLTVL.

This chain links TRBV27 with TRBJ2-1; TRBD2 agrees at 8 bases. This CDR3 region has 15 residues. Germline V gives CDR1 MNHEY, CDR2 SMNVEV (reference sequence). After removal of 8 bases from V and 7 bases from J, the junction contained 13 bases not matched to a gene. CDR3 sequence reads: CASSPGTSGNNEQFF. CDR3 bases: TGTGCCAGCTCCCCCGGGACTAGTGGTAATAATGAGCAGTTCTTC.